This T cell receptor beta chain comes out of a study of cytotoxic CD8 clonotypes in ibrutinib-treated CLL. Overall study findings and caveats: Sustained-remission and progressing patients diverged in sampling times. Among the clonotypes, public ones were uncommon and contracted or held stable on treatment. Clonality grew at ibrutinib response; at progression, it decreased back toward baseline. T-cell clonality at baseline went above that of age-matched healthy donors and rose and fell with circulating CD8+ T-cell counts.

Germline-derived CDR1 and CDR2 are SQVTM and ANQGSEA. CDR3 length: 12 residues. V was pared by 7 bases and J by 4 bases, with 13 bases between. As to this clone: The antigen remains undetermined.

Clones were read by immunoSEQ multiplex PCR, and TCRdb kept only the in-frame ones, dropping some. The sample has hundreds of thousands of clones, 60% to 80% seen once; the top ten hold around 5.9%. The J gene is TRBJ1-1, the V gene TRBV29-1, with a tentative D call TRBD1 (6 bases). Sequences were derived from PBMCs, sampled after 12 months of ibrutinib treatment. The sequence was collected from a human donor with chronic lymphocytic leukemia. The DNA of the CDR3 is TGCAGCGACAGGGTGTCCGGCACTGAAGCTTTCTTT. Its translation: CSDRVSGTEAFF.